The 10 T cell receptor beta chains presented below share a single source sample, sequenced in a study of shared clonotypes between healthy human individuals (dated by TCRdb to 2018 to 2021). Library preparation used the immunoSEQ multiplex PCR assay. As stored in TCRdb, this immuneACCESS dataset retains in-frame rearrangements with V and J assigned. A fraction of the clones does not appear; measured against another copy, unresolved V genes explain less than half of the discrepancy, and the remainder lacks a known reason. In all, the sample holds about 490,000 clones, and roughly 80% of those were seen once. Of the sample, roughly an eighth is held by the ten largest clones. The sample taken for sequencing was PBMCs. All receptors come from a middle-aged woman in good health. Some clones in this sample may be carry-over from other donors' samples.

The chain has TRBV18 and TRBJ1-1; D remains unclear. V dropped 3 bases and J dropped 0 bases, with 8 bases sitting between them. The CDR3 covers 14 residues. The V gene's germline CDR1 is KGHSH and CDR2 LQKENI. CDR3 amino acids: CASSPDGLNTEAFF. For the CDR3, the DNA is TGTGCCAGCTCACCTGATGGGTTGAACACTGAAGCTTTCTTT. The variable domain in full, with the rest retrieved from reference TRBV18 and TRBJ1-1, is NAGVMQNPRHLVRRRGQEARLRCSPMKGHSHVYWYRQLPEEGLKFMVYLQKENIIDESGMPKERFSAEFPKEGPSILRIQQVVRGDSAAYFCASSPDGLNTEAFFGQGTRLTVV.

V gene TRBV5-8 combines with J gene TRBJ2-7; 11 bases are a match to TRBD2. The CDR3 runs to 16 residues. Germline-derived CDR1 and CDR2 are SGHTS and YDEGEE. V trimming: 2 bases; J trimming: 3 bases; junction bases outside the gene matches: 7. CDR3 in amino acids: CASSFPRLAGFYEQYF. The CDR3, as DNA: TGTGCCAGCAGCTTCCCCCGACTAGCGGGATTCTACGAGCAGTACTTC.

A word on this clone: This is likely an artifact of a read error, given a far larger clone one base away. The same CDR3 also results from other DNA sequences found in this sample. This sequence joins TRBV27 and TRBJ2-7, with a tentative D call TRBD1 (5 bases). Per germline, CDR1 MNHEY and CDR2 SMNVEV (reference sequence). The CDR3 runs to 15 residues. V was clipped by 2 bases and J by 5 bases, with 16 bases between them. The CDR3 DNA is TGTGCCAGCAGTTTAGGTACAGGACATACGGACGAGCAGTACTTC. This encodes CASSLGTGHTDEQYF.

In regard to this clone: A far larger clone is one base from this, pointing to a likely read error. This chain uses TRBV9 with TRBJ2-7; 10 nucleotides align to TRBD2. J lost 4 bases, V lost 3 bases, and 7 bases had no gene match. In germline, CDR1 is SGDLS, CDR2 YYNGEE. CDR3 size: 15 residues. The CDR3, as DNA: TGTGCCAGCAGCGCACAACCTAGCGGGGGTTACGAGCAGTACTTC. Protein product: CASSAQPSGGYEQYF.

As regards this clone: A far larger clone is just one base off, so this is likely a read error. The DNA of the CDR3 is TGTGCCAGCAGTCGTAGCGGGACAGGGAGCGGCTGCACCTTC. It specifies CASSRSGTGSGCTF. This chain links TRBV7-2 with TRBJ1-2; 9 nucleotides match TRBD1. CDR1 SGHTA and CDR2 FQGNSA come from the germline V gene. CDR3 size: 14 residues.

This chain connects TRBV5-1 to TRBJ2-7; 9 bases are shared with TRBD2. Germline V gives CDR1 SGHRS, CDR2 YFSETQ. This CDR3 has 15 residues. Trimming cost V 4 bases and J 3 bases; bases outside gene matches: 8. The CDR3 region is CASSLGTSIIYEQYF. In nucleotides, the CDR3 is TGCGCCAGCAGCCTCGGGACTAGCATAATCTACGAGCAGTACTTC.

This chain connects TRBV5-5 to TRBJ1-4, with D unclear. V lost 4 bases and J 4 bases, leaving 11 bases between the germline ends. The CDR3 is made up of 14 amino acids. CDR1 is SGHKS, CDR2 YYEKEE, per germline (reference sequence). CDR3 loop: CASSPGRVNEKLFF. CDR3 nucleotides: TGTGCCAGCAGCCCTGGTAGGGTTAATGAAAAACTGTTTTTT.

In the case of this clone: A far larger clone is a single base away, which makes a read error likely. The CDR3 nucleotides read TGTGCCAGCTCACCCTGGGCAGCCATGAACACTGAAGCTTTCTTT. Its protein is CASSPWAAMNTEAFF. The V gene is TRBV18, the J gene TRBJ1-1; no firm D call. The CDR3 sequence is 15 residues long. Germline CDR1 reads KGHSH; CDR2 reads LQKENI. Trimming took 3 bases from V and 0 from J, leaving 11 bases between them.

The chain has TRBV18 and TRBJ1-2; TRBD1 aligns across 11 bases. The CDR3 loop spans 15 amino acids. With 2 bases clipped from V and 6 bases from J, the junction kept 5 bases outside the gene matches. Germline CDR1 KGHSH, CDR2 LQKENI. For the CDR3, the DNA is TGTGCCAGCTCACCAGGGACAGGGGGAAGTCATGGCTACACCTTC. Amino acids: CASSPGTGGSHGYTF.

The chain employs TRBV9 and TRBJ1-5, with unresolved D. Germline lookup yields CDR1 SGDLS and CDR2 YYNGEE. The CDR3 has 14 residues. Trimming took 4 bases from V and 6 from J, leaving 14 bases between them. CDR3 DNA sequence: TGTGCCAGCAGCATAAGCCCCGGAGGTCAGCCCCAGCATTTT. As protein: CASSISPGGQPQHF.